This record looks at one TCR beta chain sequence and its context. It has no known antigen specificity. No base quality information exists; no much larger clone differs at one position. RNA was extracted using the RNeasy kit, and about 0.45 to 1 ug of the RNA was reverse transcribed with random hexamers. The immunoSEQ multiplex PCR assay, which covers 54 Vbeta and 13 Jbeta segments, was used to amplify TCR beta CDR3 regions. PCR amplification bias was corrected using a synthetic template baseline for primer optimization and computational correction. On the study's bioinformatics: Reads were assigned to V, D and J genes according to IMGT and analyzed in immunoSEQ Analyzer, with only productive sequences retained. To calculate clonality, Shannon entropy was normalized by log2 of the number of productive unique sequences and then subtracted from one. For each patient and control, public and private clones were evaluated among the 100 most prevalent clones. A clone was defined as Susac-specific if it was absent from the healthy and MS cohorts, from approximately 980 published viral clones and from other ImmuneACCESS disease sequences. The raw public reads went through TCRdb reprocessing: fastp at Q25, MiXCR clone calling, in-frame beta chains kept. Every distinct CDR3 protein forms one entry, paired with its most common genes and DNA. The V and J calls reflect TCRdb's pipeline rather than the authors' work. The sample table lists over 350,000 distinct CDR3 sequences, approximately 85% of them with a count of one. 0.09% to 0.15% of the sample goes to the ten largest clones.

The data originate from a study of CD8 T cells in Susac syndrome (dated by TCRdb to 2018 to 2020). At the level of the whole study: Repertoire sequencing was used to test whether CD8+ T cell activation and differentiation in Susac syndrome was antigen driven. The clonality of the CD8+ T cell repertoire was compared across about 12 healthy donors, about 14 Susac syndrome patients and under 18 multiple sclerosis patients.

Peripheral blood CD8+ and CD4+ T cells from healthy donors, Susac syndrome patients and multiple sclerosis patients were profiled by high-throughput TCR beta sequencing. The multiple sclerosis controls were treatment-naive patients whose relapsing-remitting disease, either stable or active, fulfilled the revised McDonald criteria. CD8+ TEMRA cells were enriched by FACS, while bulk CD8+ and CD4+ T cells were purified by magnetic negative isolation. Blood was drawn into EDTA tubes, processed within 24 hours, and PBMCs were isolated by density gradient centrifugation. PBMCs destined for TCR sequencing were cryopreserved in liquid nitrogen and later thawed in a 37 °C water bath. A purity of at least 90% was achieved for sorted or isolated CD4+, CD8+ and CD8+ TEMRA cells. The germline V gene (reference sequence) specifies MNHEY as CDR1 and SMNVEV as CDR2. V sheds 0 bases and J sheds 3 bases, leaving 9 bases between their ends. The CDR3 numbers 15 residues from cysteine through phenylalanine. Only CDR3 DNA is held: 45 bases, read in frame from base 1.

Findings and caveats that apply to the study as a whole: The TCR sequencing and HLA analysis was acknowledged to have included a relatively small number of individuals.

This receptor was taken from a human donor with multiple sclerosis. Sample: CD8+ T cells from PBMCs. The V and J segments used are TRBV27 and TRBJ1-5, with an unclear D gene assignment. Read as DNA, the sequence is TGTGCCAGCAGTTTATCCCGCGGACTCAATCAGCCCCAGCATTTT. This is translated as CASSLSRGLNQPQHF.